This T cell receptor (beta chain) was identified during a study of blood T cells in healthy people across ages. Study observations and caveats: Greater diversity and more naive CD4+ cells were seen in long-lived donors than in aged donors.

A sample-barcoded 5' primer and a J-beta primer mix were used in a second PCR of about 7 to 12 cycles. The template-switch adaptor, which had 12 random nucleotides, put a tag on each cDNA molecule. TCRdb reanalysed the 5' RACE reads using MiXCR and keeps one entry per CDR3 protein. The data contain 850,000 to 1,000,000 distinct CDR3 sequences, roughly 51% of them singletons. CDR3 size: 13 residues. Trimming cost V 7 bases and J 0 bases, with 12 bases left between them. CDR1 and CDR2 (germline): SQVTM, ANQGSEA. Caucasian, healthy and from Russia, the donors were aged between roughly 6 and 95. For this clonotype: Its antigen is unidentified.

The sequence came from a woman in her sixties in good health. Sequencing was done on a sample of blood. The rearrangement uses TRBV29-1 and TRBJ1-1, with D maybe TRBD1 (6 bases). This CDR3 is CSAKTGLNTEAFF. DNA for the CDR3: TGCAGCGCTAAGACAGGATTGAACACTGAAGCTTTCTTT.